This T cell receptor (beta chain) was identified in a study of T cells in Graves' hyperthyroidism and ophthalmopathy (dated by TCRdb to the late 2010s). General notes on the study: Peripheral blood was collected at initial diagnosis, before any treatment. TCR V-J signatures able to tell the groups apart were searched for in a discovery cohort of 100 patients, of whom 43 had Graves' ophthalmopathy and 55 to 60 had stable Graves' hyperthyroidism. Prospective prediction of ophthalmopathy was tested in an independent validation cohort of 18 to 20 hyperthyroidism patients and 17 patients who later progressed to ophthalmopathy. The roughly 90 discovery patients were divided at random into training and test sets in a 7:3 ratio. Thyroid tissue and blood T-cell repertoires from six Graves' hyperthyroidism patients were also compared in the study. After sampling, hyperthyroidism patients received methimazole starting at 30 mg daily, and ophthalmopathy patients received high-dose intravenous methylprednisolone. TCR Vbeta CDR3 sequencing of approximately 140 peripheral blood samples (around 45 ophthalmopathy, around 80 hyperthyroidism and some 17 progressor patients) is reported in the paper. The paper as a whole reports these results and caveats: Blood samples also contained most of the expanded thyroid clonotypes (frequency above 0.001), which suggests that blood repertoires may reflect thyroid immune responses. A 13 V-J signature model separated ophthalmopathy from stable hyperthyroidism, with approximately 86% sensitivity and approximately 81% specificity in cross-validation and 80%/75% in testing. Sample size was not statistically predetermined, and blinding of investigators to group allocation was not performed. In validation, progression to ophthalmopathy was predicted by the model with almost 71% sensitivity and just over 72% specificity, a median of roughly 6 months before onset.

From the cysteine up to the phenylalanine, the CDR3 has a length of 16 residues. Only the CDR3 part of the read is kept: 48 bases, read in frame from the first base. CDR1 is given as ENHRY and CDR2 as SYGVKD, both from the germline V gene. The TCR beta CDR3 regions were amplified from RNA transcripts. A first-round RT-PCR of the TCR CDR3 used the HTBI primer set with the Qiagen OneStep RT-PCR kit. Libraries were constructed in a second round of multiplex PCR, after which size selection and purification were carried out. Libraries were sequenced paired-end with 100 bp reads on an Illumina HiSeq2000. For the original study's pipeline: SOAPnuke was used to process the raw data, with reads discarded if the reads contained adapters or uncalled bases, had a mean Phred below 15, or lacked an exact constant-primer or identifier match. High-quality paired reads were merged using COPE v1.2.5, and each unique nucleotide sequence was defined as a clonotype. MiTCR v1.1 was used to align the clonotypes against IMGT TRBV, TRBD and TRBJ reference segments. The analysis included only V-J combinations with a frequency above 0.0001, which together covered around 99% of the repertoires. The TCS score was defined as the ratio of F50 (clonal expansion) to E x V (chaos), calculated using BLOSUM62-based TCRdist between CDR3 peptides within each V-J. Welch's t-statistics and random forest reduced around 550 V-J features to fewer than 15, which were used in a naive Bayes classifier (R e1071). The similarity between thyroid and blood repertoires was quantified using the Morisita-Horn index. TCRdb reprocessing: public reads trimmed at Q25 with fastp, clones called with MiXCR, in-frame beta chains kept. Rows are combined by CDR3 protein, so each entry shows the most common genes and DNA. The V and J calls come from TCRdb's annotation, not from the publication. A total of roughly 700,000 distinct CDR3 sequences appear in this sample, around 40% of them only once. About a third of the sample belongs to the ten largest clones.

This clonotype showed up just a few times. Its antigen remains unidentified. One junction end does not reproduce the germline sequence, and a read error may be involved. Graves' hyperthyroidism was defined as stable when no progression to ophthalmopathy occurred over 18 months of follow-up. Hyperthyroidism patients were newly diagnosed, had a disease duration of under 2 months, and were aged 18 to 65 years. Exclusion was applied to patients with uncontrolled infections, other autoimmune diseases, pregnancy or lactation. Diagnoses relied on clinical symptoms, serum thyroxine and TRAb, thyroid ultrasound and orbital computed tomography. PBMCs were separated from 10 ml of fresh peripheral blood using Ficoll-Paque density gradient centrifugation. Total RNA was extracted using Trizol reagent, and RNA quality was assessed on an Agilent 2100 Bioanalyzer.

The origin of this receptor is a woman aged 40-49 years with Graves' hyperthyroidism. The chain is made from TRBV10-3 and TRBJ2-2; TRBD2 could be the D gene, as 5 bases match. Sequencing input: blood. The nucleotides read TGTGCCAGCAGTCTACCCCGGGCAGCGGTCACCGGGGAGCTGTTTTTT. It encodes CASSLPRAAVTGELFF.